This T cell receptor (beta chain) was sequenced during a study of early T cells in non-severe SARS-CoV-2 infection. The library protocol tagged individual cDNA molecules with unique molecular identifiers. TCRdb processed the 5' RACE reads anew with MiXCR; each CDR3 protein has one entry. The repertoire holds about 39,000 distinct CDR3 sequences, with under 4.5% as singletons. The V end was cut by 4 bases, the J end by 7 bases, with 17 bases between. The CDR3 is 15 residues long. Germline-derived CDR1 and CDR2 are MNHEY and SVGEGT. This clonotype was observed at least ten times. As yet, its antigen is unknown. Findings and caveats of the study: VDJdb matching, biased toward anti-spike CD8 responses, missed private and CD4 specificities.

The chain is built from TRBV6-2 or TRBV6-3 and TRBJ2-1; D may be TRBD1 or TRBD2 (6 bases each). This TCR derives from an adult who was a healthcare worker with PCR-confirmed SARS-CoV-2 infection or an uninfected control (not recorded which). Sequenced sample: whole blood. The CDR3: CASSSSRSGANEQFF. The CDR3 DNA sequence: TGTGCCAGCAGTTCCTCCCGGTCGGGGGCGAATGAGCAGTTCTTC.